The 12 T cell receptor beta chains listed next were all sequenced from one sample in a study of blood T cell repertoires in COVID-19. Measured with immunoSEQ multiplex PCR; TCRdb has only the in-frame clones, and not every one. Seen here are 300,000 or so clones, about 90% observed once, and the top ten hold around 8%. The sample taken for sequencing was peripheral blood. These receptors all come from a woman in her forties or fifties who had recovered from COVID-19.

V and J are TRBV5-1 and TRBJ2-3; tentative D call: TRBD1 (6 bases). This CDR3 region has 20 residues. CDR1 SGHRS and CDR2 YFSETQ come from the germline V gene. V lost 0 bases and J lost 2, with 25 bases in between. This CDR3 is CASSLVTYRVSDEVTDTQYF. In DNA, the CDR3 is TGCGCCAGCAGCTTGGTTACGTACAGGGTATCGGATGAAGTCACAGATACGCAGTATTTT.

A few counts support this clone. The chain joins TRBV7-9 to TRBJ2-2; TRBD2 aligns across 11 bases. Germline-derived CDR1 and CDR2 are SEHNR and FQNEAQ (reference sequence). The CDR3 spans 15 residues. V was clipped by 5 bases and J by 3 bases; unmatched bases: 2. This CDR3 reads CASSPSGGYTGELFF. CDR3 in DNA: TGTGCCAGCAGCCCTAGCGGGGGGTACACCGGGGAGCTGTTTTTT.

This rearrangement joins TRBV7-2 to TRBJ1-5; unclear D gene. CDR3 length: 16 amino acids. The germline V gene has CDR1 SGHTA and CDR2 FQGNSA. V gave up 1 base and J gave up 0 bases, with 10 bases separating them. The CDR3 reads CASSLDRAYSNQPQHF. In DNA, the CDR3 is TGTGCCAGCAGCTTAGATAGAGCTTATAGCAATCAGCCCCAGCATTTT.

The gene calls are TRBV19 and TRBJ1-5; 10 nucleotides align to TRBD1. Germline assignment: CDR1 LNHDA and CDR2 SQIVND (reference sequence). Trimming removed 3 bases from V and 4 bases from J; junction bases left unmatched: 3. There are 15 residues in the CDR3. For the CDR3, the DNA is TGTGCCAGTAGTATTGGGACAGGGGTGAATCAGCCCCAGCATTTT. Its translation: CASSIGTGVNQPQHF.

The chain joins TRBV29-1 to TRBJ2-5; 11 nucleotides agree with TRBD1. The ends lost 6 bases at V and 4 bases at J; junction bases unmatched: 7. Germline V gene sequence: CDR1 SQVTM, CDR2 ANQGSEA. The CDR3 sequence is 14 residues long. The CDR3 DNA reads TGCAGCGTCCCCAGAGGACAGGGGGCAGAGACCCAGTACTTC. Its translation is CSVPRGQGAETQYF.

This rearrangement joins TRBV6-5 to TRBJ2-4; 10 bases fit TRBD1. Germline loops: CDR1 MNHEY, CDR2 SVGAGI. This CDR3 is 12 amino acids long. J lost 8 bases, V lost 6 bases, and 1 base had no gene match. The CDR3 is CASRDRGDIQYF. In DNA form, the CDR3 reads TGTGCCAGCAGGGACAGGGGGGACATTCAGTACTTC.

The chain links TRBV2 to TRBJ1-2; possible D gene TRBD1, 6 bases. Trimming removed 5 bases at V and 4 bases at J, with 11 bases between. Germline loops: CDR1 SNHLY, CDR2 FYNNEI. This CDR3 comprises 13 residues. CDR3 DNA: TGTGCCAGCAGTTTAGCAGGGGCCTATGGCTACACCTTC. Encoded protein: CASSLAGAYGYTF.

This chain connects TRBV2 to TRBJ2-5; D perhaps matches TRBD1 (7 bases). Germline V gene sequence: CDR1 SNHLY, CDR2 FYNNEI. The ends were cut back, 5 bases at V and 5 bases at J, with 15 bases in the middle. There are 14 residues in the CDR3. The DNA for the CDR3 is TGTGCCAGCAGTCCAGGGGGGAGGTGGGAGACCCAGTACTTC. This codes for CASSPGGRWETQYF.

The chain employs TRBV28 and TRBJ1-5, with 9 bases fitting TRBD1. The CDR3 extends over 16 amino acids. The V gene end was trimmed by 5 bases and the J gene end by 4 bases; junction bases not matched to a gene: 9. Germline CDR1 and CDR2: MDHEN and SYDVKM. The CDR3 is CASSRSGQGKNQPQHF. DNA for the CDR3: TGTGCCAGCAGTCGTAGCGGACAGGGGAAAAATCAGCCCCAGCATTTT.

The V call is TRBV5-5, the J call TRBJ2-2; 10 bases align to TRBD1. The germline CDR1 and CDR2 sequences are SGHKS and YYEKEE (reference sequence). The trim removed 6 bases at V and 0 bases at J, leaving 8 bases unmatched. This CDR3 region has 17 residues. CDR3 in amino acids: CASIRQGAGPNTGELFF. CDR3 sequence (DNA): TGTGCCAGCATCAGACAGGGGGCTGGACCGAACACCGGGGAGCTGTTTTTT.

The chain carries TRBV7-2 and TRBJ2-7, with 9 positions matching TRBD2. Germline V gene data show CDR1 as SGHTA and CDR2 as FQGNSA. V shed 5 bases, J shed 6 bases, and the junction held 8 bases outside the gene matches. The CDR3 runs to 14 residues. In nucleotides, the CDR3 is TGTGCCAGCAGCCTTGAGAGCGGGAGGTCCGAGCAGTACTTC. This translates into CASSLESGRSEQYF.

This chain links TRBV28 with TRBJ2-7; D is ambiguous. V lost 4 bases and J 6 bases, leaving 10 bases between the germline ends. Per the germline V gene, CDR1 is MDHEN and CDR2 is SYDVKM. This CDR3 is 12 amino acids long. DNA for the CDR3: TGTGCCAGCAGTTCCCCTCGAGCCGAGCAGTACTTC. Amino acid sequence: CASSSPRAEQYF.